Below, 29 T cell receptor beta chains from the same sample are listed, as sequenced in a study of PD-L1 blockade in urothelial cancer. The protocol was immunoSEQ multiplex PCR, while the TCRdb copy is restricted to in-frame clones and leaves out a portion. The data contain nearly 35,000 clones, 84% of them singletons. As to time point: pretreatment peripheral blood. Sequences were derived from PBMCs, sampled around atezolizumab (anti-PD-L1) treatment. The source of these receptors is a man aged 60 to 69 with urothelial cancer.

The chain has TRBV19 and TRBJ2-7; TRBD1 matches 7 bases. The trim removed 3 bases at V and 1 base at J, leaving 6 bases unmatched. Germline CDR1 LNHDA, CDR2 SQIVND (reference sequence). CDR3 length: 15 residues. CDR3 coding DNA: TGTGCCAGTAGTATCCGGACAGGAGGATCCTACGAGCAGTACTTC. Translating it yields CASSIRTGGSYEQYF. Drawing the rest from reference TRBV19 and TRBJ2-7, the complete variable domain is DGGITQSPKYLFRKEGQNVTLSCEQNLNHDAMYWYRQDPGQGLRLIYYSQIVNDFQKGDIAEGYSVSREKKESFPLTVTSAQKNPTAFYLCASSIRTGGSYEQYFGPGTRLTVT.

This clone has more than one count but fewer than ten. The chain couples TRBV9 to TRBJ2-7; the D gene is possibly TRBD1 (6 bases). This CDR3 comprises 14 residues. Germline V gene lookup returns CDR1 SGDLS and CDR2 YYNGEE. Trimming removed 3 bases at V and 0 bases at J, with 10 bases between. CDR3 residues: CASSATGNSYEQYF. Here the CDR3 DNA reads TGTGCCAGCAGCGCGACAGGTAACTCCTACGAGCAGTACTTC.

This chain joins TRBV29-1 and TRBJ2-2; tentative D call: TRBD2 (5 bases). The CDR3 totals 14 residues. The V gene's germline CDR1 is SQVTM and CDR2 ANQGSEA. The ends were cut back, 7 bases at V and 0 bases at J, with 12 bases in the middle. CDR3 sequence: CSGRAEANTGELFF. CDR3 in DNA: TGCAGCGGAAGAGCGGAGGCGAACACCGGGGAGCTGTTTTTT.

The gene calls are TRBV11-3 and TRBJ2-4; D is undetermined. There are 16 residues in the CDR3. Trimming took off 1 base at V and 8 bases at J, with 18 bases between the two ends. Germline CDR1 and CDR2: SGHNT and YENEEA. CDR3: CASSLGVRGEEDIQYF. The CDR3, as DNA: TGTGCCAGCAGCTTAGGGGTGCGAGGCGAGGAAGACATTCAGTACTTC.

This chain links TRBV2 with TRBJ2-3; 11 nucleotides align to TRBD2. The CDR3 runs to 14 residues. V shed 9 bases and J 2 bases; nucleotides not matched to a gene: 4. Germline V gene sequence: CDR1 SNHLY, CDR2 FYNNEI. This CDR3 reads CARPGLAATDTQYF. In DNA, the CDR3 is TGTGCCAGACCGGGACTAGCGGCCACAGATACGCAGTATTTT.

This clone has more than one count but fewer than ten. The chain uses TRBV29-1 and TRBJ1-5; D is perhaps TRBD1 (5 bases). Germline V CDR1 and CDR2: SQVTM, ANQGSEA. V lost 7 bases and J lost 7, with 17 bases in between. This CDR3 spans 13 amino acids. The CDR3 nucleotides read TGCAGCGCAACTTACGGGGCGGGACAGCCCCAGCATTTT. Its protein product is CSATYGAGQPQHF.

The chain joins TRBV6-1 to TRBJ1-2; D remains unclear. The length of the CDR3 is 15 residues. The germline V gene encodes CDR1 MNHNS and CDR2 SASEGT. Trimming stripped 0 bases from V and 0 bases from J, with 8 bases between. The CDR3 is CASSEAIGANYGYTF. The CDR3 DNA sequence: TGTGCCAGCAGTGAAGCAATAGGAGCTAACTATGGCTACACCTTC.

The V gene is TRBV29-1, the J gene TRBJ1-5, with TRBD1 identical over 10 bases. Germline V CDR1 and CDR2: SQVTM, ANQGSEA. The CDR3 consists of 14 residues. Germline trimming cut 6 bases from V and 7 bases from J; bases unmatched to any gene: 9. As DNA, the CDR3 is TGCAGCGTCTCCGGGACAGGGGCAGAGCAGCCCCAGCATTTT. The encoded protein is CSVSGTGAEQPQHF.

The chain recombines TRBV5-1 with TRBJ1-2; no definite D call. CDR3 size: 14 residues. Germline CDR1 SGHRS, CDR2 YFSETQ. Trimming took off 0 bases at V and 8 bases at J, with 14 bases between the two ends. In nucleotides, the CDR3 is TGCGCCAGCAGCTTGGTTGGAGAGGAGTGGGGCTACACCTTC. Residues: CASSLVGEEWGYTF.

The chain joins TRBV6-1 to TRBJ1-1, with TRBD1 matching over 7 bases. CDR3 size: 14 residues. V trimming: 5 bases; J trimming: 0 bases; junction bases outside the gene matches: 3. Germline V gene sequence: CDR1 MNHNS, CDR2 SASEGT. The DNA for the CDR3 is TGTGCCAGCAGTCCACAGGGGCTGAACACTGAAGCTTTCTTT. Residues: CASSPQGLNTEAFF.

The chain is built from TRBV19 and TRBJ2-1, with 11 positions matching TRBD2. The CDR3 is 15 residues long. V shed 6 bases, J shed 7 bases, and the junction held 8 bases outside the gene matches. Germline CDR1 and CDR2: LNHDA and SQIVND (reference sequence). The chain's CDR3 is CASSLAGGLGNEQFF. The DNA for the CDR3 is TGTGCCAGTAGCCTAGCGGGAGGTCTCGGTAATGAGCAGTTCTTC.

The chain has TRBV6-1 and TRBJ1-5; perhaps TRBD1 as D (6 bases). CDR3 size: 13 residues. Germline CDR1 and CDR2: MNHNS and SASEGT. Deletions cut 7 bases from V and 7 bases from J, with 14 bases between. CDR3 sequence reads: CASNPNRVQPQHF. The CDR3 nucleotides read TGTGCCAGCAACCCAAACAGGGTCCAGCCCCAGCATTTT.

This sequence joins TRBV27 and TRBJ1-2; no clear D gene. The CDR3 runs 14 residues. Between the trimmed V and J ends, which lost 3 bases and 3 bases, there was a span of 11 bases. Looked up from germline, CDR1 is MNHEY and CDR2 is SMNVEV (reference sequence). CDR3 DNA sequence: TGTGCCAGCAGTTTCCGGGTGCGGGACTATGGCTACACCTTC. Its protein product is CASSFRVRDYGYTF.

The chain employs TRBV28 and TRBJ1-4; the D gene is possibly TRBD1 (6 bases). CDR1 MDHEN and CDR2 SYDVKM come from the germline V gene. This CDR3 comprises 13 residues. V dropped 8 bases and J dropped 5 bases, with 12 bases sitting between them. DNA for the CDR3: TGTGCCAGCGTCAACAGGGACAATGAAAAACTGTTTTTT. It translates to CASVNRDNEKLFF.

The chain employs TRBV4-2 and TRBJ2-1; 10 bases are a match to TRBD2. Germline V lookup: CDR1 LGHNA, CDR2 YNFKEQ. The CDR3 has 17 residues. With V trimmed by 4 bases and J by 8 bases, 14 bases remained unmatched. DNA of the CDR3: TGTGCCAGCAGCCGATTCGAAGCTAGCGGGAGCATCGATGAGCAGTTCTTC. This codes for CASSRFEASGSIDEQFF.

V gene TRBV6-5 combines with J gene TRBJ2-7; perhaps TRBD2 as D (5 bases). Trimming left V 6 bases short and J 4 bases short, with 16 bases between. The CDR3 runs 14 residues. Germline V gene data show CDR1 as MNHEY and CDR2 as SVGAGI. The CDR3 region is CASSPTAGPYEQYF. The CDR3 DNA reads as TGTGCCAGCAGCCCTACGGCGGGCCCTTACGAGCAGTACTTC.

This clone was recorded a few times. This chain connects TRBV7-2 to TRBJ2-5; D unresolved. Trimming shortened V by 5 bases and J by 5 bases, and 12 bases separated the two germline ends. Germline CDR1 SGHTA, CDR2 FQGNSA. The CDR3 covers 13 residues. The CDR3 coding sequence is TGTGCCAGCAGCCCCCAAGCATGGGAGACCCAGTACTTC. Its protein product is CASSPQAWETQYF.

This sequence joins TRBV10-1 and TRBJ1-4; D remains unclear. Germline CDR1 reads WNHNN; CDR2 reads SYGVQD (reference sequence). The length of the CDR3 is 14 residues. V lost 2 bases to trimming and J lost 8 bases, with 12 bases between them. CDR3 DNA sequence: TGCGCCAGCAGTGAGGCCCAGCGGGCCGAAAAACTGTTTTTT. It yields the protein CASSEAQRAEKLFF.

The chain links TRBV18 to TRBJ2-1; 7 nucleotides match TRBD1. The CDR3 has 15 residues. CDR1 and CDR2 from the germline V gene are KGHSH and LQKENI. V was pared by 9 bases and J by 0 bases, with 8 bases of the junction left unmatched. The CDR3 bases are TGTGCCAGTCAACAGGGGTTGGGCTCCTACAATGAGCAGTTCTTC. It specifies CASQQGLGSYNEQFF.

This clone was counted a single time. The chain carries TRBV5-4 and TRBJ2-7; 8 bases line up with TRBD1. J lost 3 bases, V lost 3 bases, and 11 bases had no gene match. The CDR3 runs to 16 residues. CDR1 and CDR2 from the germline V gene are SGHNT and YYREEE (reference sequence). The CDR3 protein is CASSYWSDRDRYEQYF. CDR3 in DNA: TGTGCCAGCAGCTATTGGTCGGACAGGGACCGCTACGAGCAGTACTTC.

The J gene is TRBJ2-5, the V gene TRBV15, with TRBD1 identical over 8 bases. J gave up 4 bases and V 0 bases, and 7 bases lay outside the gene matches. The CDR3 sequence is 16 residues long. Germline assignment: CDR1 LNHNV and CDR2 YYDKDF (reference sequence). CDR3 in DNA: TGTGCCACCAGCAGAGATGTCGGACAGGGAAGAGAGACCCAGTACTTC. This gives the protein CATSRDVGQGRETQYF.

This clone was seen a handful of times. The rearrangement joins TRBV5-1 to TRBJ2-3, with 11 bases aligning to TRBD2. Germline V gives CDR1 SGHRS, CDR2 YFSETQ. The CDR3 loop spans 16 amino acids. The ends lost 4 bases at V and 2 bases at J; junction bases unmatched: 6. Written as DNA, the CDR3 is TGCGCCAGCAGCCCAAGACTAGCGGGGACCACAGATACGCAGTATTTT. Residues: CASSPRLAGTTDTQYF. Supplemented by reference TRBV5-1 and TRBJ2-3, the full variable domain reads KAGVTQTPRYLIKTRGQQVTLSCSPISGHRSVSWYQQTPGQGLQFLFEYFSETQRNKGNFPGRFSGRQFSNSRSEMNVSTLELGDSALYLCASSPRLAGTTDTQYFGPGTRLTVL.

V usage is TRBV5-1 and J usage is TRBJ1-1; D call uncertain. The CDR3 consists of 14 residues. V gave up 4 bases and J gave up 0 bases, with 10 bases separating them. In germline, CDR1 is SGHRS, CDR2 YFSETQ. As DNA, the CDR3 is TGCGCCAGCAGCCAGGATATTATGAACACTGAAGCTTTCTTT. Translating gives CASSQDIMNTEAFF.

V gene TRBV18 combines with J gene TRBJ1-2; 7 positions match TRBD1. Looked up from germline, CDR1 is KGHSH and CDR2 is LQKENI. The CDR3 length is 17 residues. V gave up 6 bases and J gave up 0 bases; unmatched junction bases: 13. The CDR3 spells CASSPKGTANANYGYTF. CDR3 nucleotide sequence: TGTGCCAGCTCCCCGAAGGGGACAGCGAACGCTAACTATGGCTACACCTTC.

The chain recombines TRBV13 with TRBJ2-1, with 12 bases that match TRBD2. Germline CDR1 and CDR2: PRHDT and FYEKMQ (reference sequence). This CDR3 region has 17 residues. Trimming at V came to 0 bases and at J to 9 bases, leaving 9 bases not matched to a gene. This chain's CDR3 is CASSLGLRLAGGPEQFF. The CDR3 nucleotides read TGTGCCAGCAGCTTAGGCCTCCGGCTAGCGGGAGGGCCTGAGCAGTTCTTC.

The rearrangement uses TRBV10-3 and TRBJ2-2, with TRBD2 identical over 8 bases. This CDR3 is built from 16 residues. V trimming: 2 bases; J trimming: 5 bases; junction bases outside the gene matches: 7. The germline CDR1 and CDR2 sequences are ENHRY and SYGVKD. The CDR3 is CAISEMAGGKTGELFF. In nucleotides, the CDR3 is TGTGCCATCAGTGAGATGGCGGGAGGAAAGACCGGGGAGCTGTTTTTT.

The chain employs TRBV5-6 and TRBJ1-2; perhaps TRBD1 as D (6 bases). The CDR3 runs to 15 residues. Trimming pared 1 base from V and 4 bases from J, leaving 14 bases between. From germline, CDR1 is SGHDT and CDR2 YYEEEE. The CDR3, as DNA: TGTGCCAGCAGCTTGAGAGGGGGGGCAGGCTATGGCTACACCTTC. Protein product: CASSLRGGAGYGYTF.

The CDR3 is CASTLTWQNDNEQFF. CDR3 bases: TGTGCCAGTACTCTCACGTGGCAGAATGACAATGAGCAGTTCTTC. The genes are TRBV19 and TRBJ2-1; D is undetermined. V lost 7 bases to trimming and J lost 5 bases, with 18 bases between them. Germline CDR1 is LNHDA and CDR2 is SQIVND (reference sequence). CDR3 length: 15 amino acids.

The gene calls are TRBV19 and TRBJ2-1; no clear D gene. This CDR3 comprises 14 residues. Germline values: CDR1 LNHDA, CDR2 SQIVND (reference sequence). V shed 7 bases and J shed 8 bases, with 18 bases lying between them. CDR3 region: CASKASGLPHEQFF. The DNA for the CDR3 is TGTGCCAGTAAGGCGTCTGGGCTGCCCCATGAGCAGTTCTTC.